This T cell receptor (beta chain) derives from a study of blood T cell repertoires in COVID-19. For the study at large: Some COVID-19 samples were acute and others convalescent; all came from the United States, Italy and Spain. Nucleic acid was either cDNA or gDNA, and it came from T cells, B-cell-depleted T cells, or PBMCs.

With V trimmed by 2 bases and J by 4 bases, 5 bases remained unmatched. Germline V gene sequence: CDR1 MNHEY, CDR2 SVGEGT. The CDR3 is made up of 15 amino acids. Per the original data handling: Estimation of nucleated cell counts relied on the amplification of reference gene primers. Method: immunoSEQ multiplex PCR; TCRdb's copy keeps in-frame clones and lacks some. V and J calls plus clone size are reproduced from that table; the DNA served to infer D and trimming. The sample has about 90,000 clones, 86% seen once; the top ten hold about 1.7%. Source material: peripheral blood. The chain uses TRBV6-2 or TRBV6-3 and TRBJ2-1, with TRBD2 identical over 7 bases. This sequence originates from a man older than 75 with acute or convalescent COVID-19. This CDR3 is CASSYGVSGYNEQFF. The CDR3 bases are TGTGCCAGCAGTTACGGTGTTAGCGGGTACAATGAGCAGTTCTTC.